The next 30 T cell receptor beta chains were all read from a single sample in a study of cytomegalovirus exposure and HLA in healthy donors. Primers for the PCR totalled 60 Vbeta and 13 Jbeta. Sequencing was performed with immunoSEQ multiplex PCR; in TCRdb, only in-frame clones are kept and a portion is missing. The sample yields about 160,000 clones, roughly 80% seen once. The sample taken for sequencing was PBMCs. Receptors originate from a girl between 10 and 17 years old in good health and CMV-seropositive.

This clone was seen only a few times. The chain links TRBV6-1 to TRBJ2-3; TRBD1 agrees at 7 bases. CDR3 length: 12 residues. Germline CDR1 MNHNS, CDR2 SASEGT. The V gene end was trimmed by 8 bases and the J gene end by 5 bases; junction bases not matched to a gene: 4. CDR3: CASFDRVDTQYF. For the CDR3, the DNA is TGTGCCAGCTTCGACAGGGTAGATACGCAGTATTTT.

The chain carries TRBV6-1 and TRBJ2-5; 8 bases are shared with TRBD2. The DNA end favors TRBJ2-7, so the J call may be wrong. CDR1 and CDR2 from the germline V gene are MNHNS and SASEGT. This CDR3 comprises 15 residues. CDR3 sequence: CASSELAGNDYEQYF. CDR3 nucleotides: TGTGCCAGCAGTGAATTAGCGGGAAACGACTACGAGCAGTACTTC.

CDR3 nucleotide sequence: TGTGCCTGGAGTGCCCAGGGGACAGGCTCCTACGAGCAGTACTTC. This gives the protein CAWSAQGTGSYEQYF. This chain uses TRBV30 with TRBJ2-7, with 8 bases identical to TRBD1. The V and J ends lost 1 base and 0 bases, in that order; junction bases with no gene match: 5. This CDR3 has 15 amino acids. The germline gives CDR1 GTSNPN, CDR2 SVGIG (reference sequence).

The chain carries TRBV9 and TRBJ2-1, with 8 bases aligning to TRBD1. The CDR3 is 15 amino acids. Germline CDR1 reads SGDLS; CDR2 reads YYNGEE. With V trimmed by 2 bases and J by 7 bases, 8 bases remained unmatched. The CDR3 reads CASSVMGTGTNEQFF. CDR3 nucleotide sequence: TGTGCCAGCAGCGTGATGGGGACAGGTACGAATGAGCAGTTCTTC.

The gene calls are TRBV6-6 and TRBJ2-7; TRBD1 might be the D (5 bases). V lost 2 bases, J lost 5 bases, and 13 bases lay in between. Germline-derived CDR1 and CDR2 are MNHNY and SVGAGI (reference sequence). This CDR3 is 14 amino acids long. The CDR3 spells CASSYVNRFDEQYF. In nucleotides, the CDR3 is TGTGCCAGCAGTTACGTCAACAGGTTCGACGAGCAGTACTTC.

The rearrangement links TRBV4-1 to TRBJ1-2; D possibly corresponds to TRBD1 (5 bases). V was cut by 1 base and J by 6 bases, with 15 bases left in between. The CDR3 is 15 residues long. Germline CDR1 reads MGHRA; CDR2 reads YSYEKL. CDR3 residues: CASSQVIGGENGYTF. The DNA of the CDR3 is TGCGCCAGCAGCCAAGTCATCGGGGGTGAGAATGGCTACACCTTC.

The chain joins TRBV27 to TRBJ1-1, with 9 bases that match TRBD1. CDR3 length equals 14 residues. Germline-derived CDR1 and CDR2 are MNHEY and SMNVEV (reference sequence). V lost 5 bases and J lost 4; bases outside the gene matches: 5. The DNA for the CDR3 is TGTGCCAGCAGTCACTACAGGGGGCCCACTGAAGCTTTCTTT. As protein: CASSHYRGPTEAFF.

The chain recombines TRBV15 with TRBJ1-3; D may be TRBD1 (5 bases). CDR3 length: 16 residues. Germline loops: CDR1 LNHNV, CDR2 YYDKDF (reference sequence). V was shortened by 1 base and J by 2 bases, with 12 bases between the two germline ends. The CDR3: CATSRGQLRAGNTIYF. The CDR3, as DNA: TGTGCCACCAGCAGAGGGCAGCTCAGGGCTGGAAACACCATATATTTT.

The V call is TRBV30, the J call TRBJ1-2, with D possibly TRBD1 on 5 matching bases. CDR3 length: 12 amino acids. Germline V gives CDR1 GTSNPN, CDR2 SVGIG (reference sequence). V was pared by 5 bases and J by 5 bases, with 12 bases between. The CDR3 is CAWDRGDYGYTF. DNA of the CDR3: TGTGCCTGGGACCGGGGGGATTATGGCTACACCTTC.

The rearrangement uses TRBV7-8 and TRBJ2-1, with 8 bases lining up with TRBD2. Germline-derived CDR1 and CDR2 are SGHVS and FQNEAQ. This CDR3 region has 15 residues. Germline trimming cut 1 base from V and 8 bases from J; bases unmatched to any gene: 7. The DNA for the CDR3 is TGTGCCAGCAGCTTAGTGGGCGGGGGGAACTATGAGCAGTTCTTC. Translation: CASSLVGGGNYEQFF.

This clone has just a few counts. The V call is TRBV2, the J call TRBJ1-5, with 8 bases fitting TRBD1. The CDR3 runs 14 residues. V trimming: 5 bases; J trimming: 7 bases; junction bases outside the gene matches: 7. The germline CDR1 and CDR2 sequences are SNHLY and FYNNEI. The CDR3 region has the DNA TGTGCCAGCAGTAAGACAGGGGTAGACCAGCCCCAGCATTTT. Its protein is CASSKTGVDQPQHF.

This sequence joins TRBV10-3 and TRBJ2-1; D might be TRBD1 (6 bases). Germline lookup yields CDR1 ENHRY and CDR2 SYGVKD. Between the trimmed V and J ends, which lost 10 bases and 10 bases, there was a span of 20 bases. The CDR3 is made up of 13 amino acids. The DNA for the CDR3 is TGTGCCACACAAGGGGACAAATCATGGGAGCAGTTCTTC. Translating it yields CATQGDKSWEQFF.

This clone showed up just once. The V gene is TRBV5-4, the J gene TRBJ2-7; tentatively, D is TRBD2 (7 bases). Trimming removed 4 bases at V and 6 bases at J, with 20 bases between. In germline, CDR1 is SGHNT, CDR2 YYREEE (reference sequence). This CDR3 has 15 amino acids. The CDR3 DNA sequence: TGTGCCAGCAGCATGTTAGGGGGAGGGCCTGCCGAGCAGTACTTC. Translation gives CASSMLGGGPAEQYF. Using reference TRBV5-4 and TRBJ2-7 for the parts outside the CDR3, the full variable domain is ETGVTQSPTHLIKTRGQQVTLRCSSQSGHNTVSWYQQALGQGPQFIFQYYREEENGRGNFPPRFSGLQFPNYSSELNVNALELDDSALYLCASSMLGGGPAEQYFGPGTRLTVT.

V usage is TRBV21-1 and J usage is TRBJ2-7; the listed D gene, TRBD1, was not tested against the DNA. TRBV21-1 is marked as a pseudogene. This CDR3 has 14 amino acids. The CDR3 coding sequence is TGTGCCAGCAGCGACGGACAGGGGGCCTACGAGCAGTACTTC. Protein sequence: CASSDGQGAYEQYF.

The V and J genes are TRBV5-4 and TRBJ2-5; 7 nucleotides agree with TRBD2. This CDR3 spans 15 amino acids. Losses at the gene ends were 1 base for V and 2 bases for J; bases not matched to a gene: 5. The germline CDR1 and CDR2 sequences are SGHNT and YYREEE (reference sequence). The CDR3 bases are TGTGCCAGCAGCTTGAGCGGCGGGGGTCAAGAGACCCAGTACTTC. Encoded protein: CASSLSGGGQETQYF.

V usage is TRBV5-4 and J usage is TRBJ1-2; D might be TRBD1 (6 bases). In germline, CDR1 is SGHNT, CDR2 YYREEE (reference sequence). This CDR3 region has 16 residues. The V and J ends lost 1 base and 2 bases respectively, with 15 bases between them. The CDR3 sequence: CASSLYITGGNYGYTF. The DNA for the CDR3 is TGTGCCAGCAGCTTGTATATCACGGGGGGCAACTATGGCTACACCTTC. The full variable domain, with the rest looked up from reference TRBV5-4 and TRBJ1-2, is ETGVTQSPTHLIKTRGQQVTLRCSSQSGHNTVSWYQQALGQGPQFIFQYYREEENGRGNFPPRFSGLQFPNYSSELNVNALELDDSALYLCASSLYITGGNYGYTFGSGTRLTVV.

This chain uses TRBV7-9 with TRBJ1-2; perhaps TRBD1 as D (6 bases). V was trimmed by 3 bases and J by 4 bases, leaving 18 bases between them. Looked up from germline, CDR1 is SEHNR and CDR2 is FQNEAQ (reference sequence). The CDR3 has 16 residues. CDR3 in DNA: TGTGCCAGCAGCTTTGGGGCAGGGGCGGCAATCTATGGCTACACCTTC. Amino acid sequence: CASSFGAGAAIYGYTF.

V gene TRBV5-1 combines with J gene TRBJ1-1, with 7 bases aligning to TRBD1. This CDR3 comprises 13 residues. Trimming at V came to 6 bases and at J to 1 base, leaving 3 bases not matched to a gene. Germline V gene sequence: CDR1 SGHRS, CDR2 YFSETQ. DNA for the CDR3: TGCGCCAGCACCTCAGGGGGGAACACTGAAGCTTTCTTT. Its protein is CASTSGGNTEAFF.

This clone is a singleton in its sample. The chain has TRBV6-1 and TRBJ1-2; 8 bases line up with TRBD1. The CDR3 spans 15 residues. Trimming cost V 6 bases and J 1 base; bases outside gene matches: 7. CDR1 and CDR2 (germline): MNHNS, SASEGT. The CDR3: CASSAGTGNNYGYTF. In nucleotides, the CDR3 is TGTGCCAGCAGCGCTGGGACAGGAAATAACTATGGCTACACCTTC.

CDR3 sequence (DNA): TGTGCCAGCAGGAAGACTAGCGGGGGGACATACGAGCAGTACTTC. This gives the protein CASRKTSGGTYEQYF. The chain is built from TRBV5-4 and TRBJ2-7, with 13 bases identical to TRBD2. With 5 bases clipped from V and 4 bases from J, the junction kept 6 bases outside the gene matches. The length of the CDR3 is 15 residues. Germline V gives CDR1 SGHNT, CDR2 YYREEE (reference sequence).

The gene calls are TRBV5-4 and TRBJ2-5; 11 bases map to TRBD2. The trim removed 5 bases at V and 1 base at J, leaving 13 bases unmatched. The CDR3 is 18 residues long. Germline V gene lookup returns CDR1 SGHNT and CDR2 YYREEE (reference sequence). DNA of the CDR3: TGTGCCAGCAGTCAAAACCCTACTAGCGGGGGTCTCCAAGAGACCCAGTACTTC. This translates into CASSQNPTSGGLQETQYF.

J is TRBJ2-3 and V is TRBV28; 12 bases are a match to TRBD2. The CDR3 runs 16 residues. The V gene end was trimmed by 5 bases and the J gene end by 5 bases; junction bases not matched to a gene: 8. Germline V CDR1 and CDR2: MDHEN, SYDVKM. CDR3 bases: TGTGCCAGCAGTCCGTCGACTAGCGGGAGTAGAGATACGCAGTATTTT. It encodes CASSPSTSGSRDTQYF.

This chain connects TRBV10-1 to TRBJ1-2; unclear D gene. Germline V gene lookup returns CDR1 WNHNN and CDR2 SYGVQD (reference sequence). The V end was cut by 8 bases, the J end by 2 bases, with 12 bases between. The CDR3 totals 13 residues. The chain's CDR3 is CASYTGLNYGYTF. The CDR3 bases are TGCGCCAGCTACACCGGACTGAACTATGGCTACACCTTC.

J is TRBJ2-5 and V is TRBV13; 7 bases are a match to TRBD1. The germline gives CDR1 PRHDT, CDR2 FYEKMQ (reference sequence). The CDR3 contains 14 residues. With 1 base clipped from V and 6 bases from J, the junction kept 5 bases outside the gene matches. Here the CDR3 reads CASSLEVQGQTQYF. The CDR3 DNA sequence: TGTGCCAGCAGCTTAGAAGTACAGGGGCAGACCCAGTACTTC.

The CDR3 DNA sequence: TGTGCCAGCACCCCAGGGGATGTAACCTCTGAAGCTTTCTTT. Protein: CASTPGDVTSEAFF. The rearrangement links TRBV28 to TRBJ1-1; D is possibly TRBD1 (6 bases). With 7 bases removed from V and 6 bases from J, the gap between germline ends came to 18 bases. Germline V gene sequence: CDR1 MDHEN, CDR2 SYDVKM. There are 14 residues in the CDR3. Full variable domain (remainder filled in from reference TRBV28 and TRBJ1-1): DVKVTQSSRYLVKRTGEKVFLECVQDMDHENMFWYRQDPGLGLRLIYFSYDVKMKEKGDIPEGYSVSREKKERFSLILESASTNQTSMYLCASTPGDVTSEAFFGQGTRLTVV.

The gene calls are TRBV6-4 and TRBJ1-1; TRBD1 matches 7 bases. Germline CDR1 is MRHNA and CDR2 is SNTAGT. The V gene end was trimmed by 3 bases and the J gene end by 10 bases; junction bases not matched to a gene: 5. This CDR3 region has 12 residues. CDR3 region: CASSEGQVGAFF. CDR3 coding DNA: TGTGCCAGCAGTGAAGGACAGGTGGGAGCTTTCTTT.

The chain recombines TRBV4-1 with TRBJ2-1; D is possibly TRBD2 (5 bases). The CDR3 covers 17 residues. Germline V gene sequence: CDR1 MGHRA, CDR2 YSYEKL. Trimming stripped 0 bases from V and 7 bases from J, with 19 bases between. CDR3: CASSQELSPPGWNEQFF. CDR3 nucleotides: TGCGCCAGCAGCCAAGAACTCAGCCCGCCGGGATGGAATGAGCAGTTCTTC.

The V call is TRBV29-1, the J call TRBJ2-3, with 9 bases identical to TRBD2. Germline V gives CDR1 SQVTM, CDR2 ANQGSEA. Unmatched junction bases numbered 7, after V lost 2 bases and J lost 4 bases. This CDR3 has 15 amino acids. The chain's CDR3 is CSVEKAGGRADTQYF. CDR3 nucleotides: TGCAGCGTTGAAAAAGCGGGGGGAAGAGCAGATACGCAGTATTTT.

The chain has TRBV19 and TRBJ1-2; tentative D call: TRBD1 (5 bases). Per germline, CDR1 LNHDA and CDR2 SQIVND (reference sequence). The V and J ends lost 6 bases and 0 bases respectively, with 14 bases between them. This CDR3 comprises 15 residues. Here the CDR3 reads CASSLQGRTNYGYTF. In nucleotides, the CDR3 is TGTGCCAGTAGCCTCCAGGGCAGGACTAACTATGGCTACACCTTC.

This clone was found once. Here the CDR3 reads CASSSPGQGNTEAFF. CDR3 nucleotide sequence: TGTGCCAGCAGTTCTCCAGGGCAGGGGAACACTGAAGCTTTCTTT. V and J are TRBV28 and TRBJ1-1; perhaps TRBD1 as D (5 bases). CDR1 and CDR2 (germline): MDHEN, SYDVKM. This CDR3 region has 15 residues. The ends were cut back, 4 bases at V and 1 base at J, with 13 bases in the middle. Full variable domain (rest looked up from reference TRBV28 and TRBJ1-1): DVKVTQSSRYLVKRTGEKVFLECVQDMDHENMFWYRQDPGLGLRLIYFSYDVKMKEKGDIPEGYSVSREKKERFSLILESASTNQTSMYLCASSSPGQGNTEAFFGQGTRLTVV.